The T cell receptor (beta chain) under discussion was sequenced for a study of T cells after yellow fever vaccination. General study results and limits: Peak timing came faster in the weaker secondary response, day 5 versus 15. The appearance of a small share of clonotypes in both CD4 and CD8 compartments was observed. At around 96% for CD4 and approximately 88% for CD8, most primary-vaccination clones showed up again after the booster.

Trimming took off 6 bases at V and 5 bases at J, with 19 bases between the two ends. Per germline, CDR1 MNHEY and CDR2 SMNVEV (reference sequence). CDR3 size: 15 residues. Of note for this clonotype: What it binds is not known.

TCRdb fed the 5' RACE reads into MiXCR, producing one record per CDR3 protein. The sample contains around 320,000 distinct CDR3 sequences, approximately 11% of which appear only once. The receptor was derived from a man younger than 30 who received the YFV17D yellow fever vaccine. This chain uses TRBV27 with TRBJ1-1; no clear D. Material: CD4+ T cells sorted from PBMCs, obtained 45 days after the yellow fever booster vaccination. This CDR3 reads CASSPAWPWPTEAFF. The CDR3 nucleotides are TGTGCCAGCAGCCCCGCCTGGCCCTGGCCAACTGAAGCTTTCTTT.